This TCR beta chain is from a study of shared clonotypes between healthy human individuals. Points from the study as a whole: When compared with the clonotypes that were shared by all four sorted-subset donors, the non-shared clonotypes turned out to have lower generation probabilities.

As concerns this clone: Its antigen remains unidentified.

The CDR3 extends over 14 amino acids. Per the germline V gene, CDR1 is MDHEN and CDR2 is SYDVKM. After removal of 5 bases from V and 5 bases from J, the junction contained 7 bases not matched to a gene. In the source study's methods: ImmunoSEQ sequences covered only the junction and lacked quality scores; filtering therefore differed. Method: immunoSEQ multiplex PCR; TCRdb's copy keeps in-frame clones and lacks some. That table supplies the V and J calls and clone size; D and trimming were determined from the DNA. The repertoire consists of 950,000 to 1,100,000 clones, with roughly 70% occurring once and the leading ten covering about 1.5%. Donors were Caucasian adults residing in Nashville, Tennessee, USA. CD4+ cells yielded CD45RA+ naive and CD45RA-negative memory subsets.

The origin of this receptor is a man between 18 and 29 years old in good health. The sample taken for sequencing was memory CD4+ T cells sorted from blood. Subset described: CD45RA-negative fraction. The chain is built from TRBV28 and TRBJ2-3, with 7 bases that match TRBD1. CDR3 sequence reads: CASSIDRVIDTQYF. In nucleotides, the CDR3 is TGTGCCAGCAGTATAGACAGGGTTATAGATACGCAGTATTTT.